The rows below give T cell receptor beta chains drawn from one sample of a study of spatial heterogeneity in lung cancer. One entry per CDR3 protein results from TCRdb running MiXCR on the 5' RACE reads. The sample carries about 3,500 distinct CDR3 sequences, about 3% recorded once. Sequences were derived from normal lung tissue next to the tumor, sampled at surgery. The receptors were sampled from a female donor with early-stage non-small cell lung cancer. Both conserved end residues are part of each CDR3. Each record gives: clone size, V gene, D gene, J gene, CDR3 protein, CDR3 DNA. A D gene is named only where the DNA matches it firmly. Size is omitted from some rows. Given values are once, few, many or a class for expanded clones.

clone_size: medium-sized
v_call: TRBV11-2
d_call: -
j_call: TRBJ2-7
cdr3_aa: CASSPAYEQYF
cdr3_nt: TGTGCCAGCAGTCCCGCCTACGAGCAGTACTTC

clone_size: many
v_call: TRBV7-6
d_call: TRBD1
j_call: TRBJ1-2
cdr3_aa: CASSAQRGQGLPQPYGYTF
cdr3_nt: TGTGCCAGCAGCGCACAGCGGGGACAGGGCCTTCCTCAACCTTATGGCTACACCTTC

clone_size: medium-sized
v_call: TRBV7-2
d_call: -
j_call: TRBJ1-4
cdr3_aa: CASSLGGGGEKLFF
cdr3_nt: TGTGCCAGCAGCTTAGGCGGGGGCGGTGAAAAACTGTTTTTT

clone_size: many
v_call: TRBV20-1
d_call: TRBD2
j_call: TRBJ2-5
cdr3_aa: CSASGLARSQETQYF
cdr3_nt: TGCAGTGCCTCCGGACTAGCGCGGAGCCAAGAGACCCAGTACTTC

clone_size: few
v_call: TRBV30
d_call: -
j_call: TRBJ1-2
cdr3_aa: CAWRTDRGIGYGYTF
cdr3_nt: TGTGCCTGGAGGACAGATCGAGGAATCGGCTATGGCTACACCTTC

clone_size: many
v_call: TRBV4-3
d_call: -
j_call: TRBJ2-3
cdr3_aa: CASSQDDRADTQYF
cdr3_nt: TGCGCCAGCAGCCAAGATGATAGGGCAGATACGCAGTATTTT

clone_size: medium-sized
v_call: TRBV2
d_call: TRBD1
j_call: TRBJ1-6
cdr3_aa: CASSVEGARTPLHF
cdr3_nt: TGTGCCAGCAGTGTCGAGGGGGCGAGGACACCCCTCCACTTT

clone_size: medium-sized
v_call: TRBV28
d_call: TRBD1
j_call: TRBJ2-7
cdr3_aa: CASRWGQGPYEQYF
cdr3_nt: TGTGCCAGCCGCTGGGGACAGGGCCCCTACGAGCAGTACTTC

clone_size: -
v_call: TRBV28
d_call: -
j_call: TRBJ2-7
cdr3_aa: CASSFYSYEQYF
cdr3_nt: TGTGCCAGCAGTTTCTACAGCTACGAGCAGTACTTC

clone_size: medium-sized
v_call: TRBV29-1
d_call: -
j_call: TRBJ1-2
cdr3_aa: CSVLDGYGYTF
cdr3_nt: TGCAGCGTGTTGGACGGCTATGGCTACACCTTC

clone_size: many
v_call: TRBV4-2
d_call: TRBD1
j_call: TRBJ1-5
cdr3_aa: CASSPGQDSNQPQHF
cdr3_nt: TGTGCCAGCAGCCCAGGACAGGATAGCAATCAGCCCCAGCATTTT

clone_size: large
v_call: TRBV7-9
d_call: TRBD2
j_call: TRBJ2-5
cdr3_aa: CASSLAGLAGQETQYF
cdr3_nt: TGTGCCAGCAGCTTGGCGGGACTAGCGGGACAAGAGACCCAGTACTTC

clone_size: medium-sized
v_call: TRBV19
d_call: TRBD2
j_call: TRBJ2-4
cdr3_aa: CATRTSFFQYF
cdr3_nt: TGTGCCACTCGGACTAGCTTTTTTCAGTACTTC

clone_size: medium-sized
v_call: TRBV27
d_call: -
j_call: TRBJ2-7
cdr3_aa: CASRGRAFYEQYF
cdr3_nt: TGTGCCAGTCGAGGCAGAGCCTTTTACGAGCAGTACTTC

clone_size: medium-sized
v_call: TRBV7-9
d_call: -
j_call: TRBJ1-5
cdr3_aa: CASSLSGFNQPQHF
cdr3_nt: TGTGCCAGCAGCTTATCAGGGTTCAATCAGCCCCAGCATTTT

clone_size: many
v_call: TRBV7-8
d_call: -
j_call: TRBJ2-6
cdr3_aa: CASSPYRVLSGSLSGANVLTF
cdr3_nt: TGTGCCAGCAGCCCCTACAGGGTACTCTCGGGCTCGCTCTCTGGGGCCAACGTCCTGACTTTC

clone_size: medium-sized
v_call: TRBV5-1
d_call: TRBD1
j_call: TRBJ2-7
cdr3_aa: CASSPDRDPYEQYF
cdr3_nt: TGCGCCAGCAGCCCGGACAGGGACCCCTACGAGCAGTACTTC

clone_size: medium-sized
v_call: TRBV9
d_call: -
j_call: TRBJ1-2
cdr3_aa: CASSGDGSSNYGYTF
cdr3_nt: TGTGCCAGCAGTGGGGACGGCAGCTCTAACTATGGCTACACCTTC

clone_size: many
v_call: TRBV20-1
d_call: TRBD2
j_call: TRBJ2-5
cdr3_aa: CSARVDGLAIETQYF
cdr3_nt: TGCAGTGCTAGGGTCGACGGACTAGCGATAGAGACCCAGTACTTC

clone_size: medium-sized
v_call: TRBV20-1
d_call: -
j_call: TRBJ1-1
cdr3_aa: CSARDHNTEAFF
cdr3_nt: TGCAGTGCTAGAGATCACAACACTGAAGCTTTCTTT

clone_size: large
v_call: TRBV30
d_call: -
j_call: TRBJ2-3
cdr3_aa: CAWSQTKMDTQYF
cdr3_nt: TGTGCCTGGAGTCAAACGAAGATGGATACGCAGTATTTT

clone_size: many
v_call: TRBV6-5
d_call: -
j_call: TRBJ2-2
cdr3_aa: CASRRENTGELFF
cdr3_nt: TGTGCCAGCAGACGGGAGAACACCGGGGAGCTGTTTTTT

clone_size: medium-sized
v_call: TRBV3-1
d_call: -
j_call: TRBJ1-3
cdr3_aa: CASSQGAGGNTIYF
cdr3_nt: TGTGCCAGCAGCCAAGGGGCCGGAGGGAACACCATATATTTT

clone_size: large
v_call: TRBV6-5
d_call: TRBD1
j_call: TRBJ2-5
cdr3_aa: CASSRTGGRAETQYF
cdr3_nt: TGTGCCAGCAGCCGGACAGGGGGCAGGGCAGAGACCCAGTACTTC

clone_size: many
v_call: TRBV4-3
d_call: -
j_call: TRBJ2-3
cdr3_aa: CASSQGGGFDTDTQYF
cdr3_nt: TGCGCCAGCAGCCAAGGTGGGGGGTTCGACACAGATACGCAGTATTTT

clone_size: many
v_call: TRBV10-3
d_call: -
j_call: TRBJ2-5
cdr3_aa: CAIRGGFGRADQETQYF
cdr3_nt: TGTGCCATCAGGGGCGGTTTTGGACGAGCAGACCAAGAGACCCAGTACTTC

clone_size: medium-sized
v_call: TRBV13
d_call: -
j_call: TRBJ2-7
cdr3_aa: CASSSEGAGVGEQYF
cdr3_nt: TGTGCCAGCAGTTCCGAAGGGGCAGGGGTAGGGGAGCAGTACTTC

clone_size: medium-sized
v_call: TRBV6-5
d_call: -
j_call: TRBJ2-1
cdr3_aa: CASSYSAIRRVYNEQFF
cdr3_nt: TGTGCCAGCAGTTACTCCGCGATCCGTCGGGTTTACAATGAGCAGTTCTTC

clone_size: medium-sized
v_call: TRBV6-2/TRBV6-3
d_call: -
j_call: TRBJ1-1
cdr3_aa: CASSQGAEAFF
cdr3_nt: TGTGCCAGCAGTCAGGGTGCTGAAGCTTTCTTT

clone_size: medium-sized
v_call: TRBV5-4
d_call: -
j_call: TRBJ2-2
cdr3_aa: CASSPGSGNTGELFF
cdr3_nt: TGTGCCAGCAGCCCAGGGTCAGGGAACACCGGGGAGCTGTTTTTT

clone_size: medium-sized
v_call: TRBV20-1
d_call: -
j_call: TRBJ2-7
cdr3_aa: CSAARGHGSYEQYF
cdr3_nt: TGCAGTGCTGCGCGTGGGCACGGAAGCTACGAGCAGTACTTC

clone_size: medium-sized
v_call: TRBV7-2
d_call: -
j_call: TRBJ2-1
cdr3_aa: CASSPYRVGSYNEQFF
cdr3_nt: TGTGCCAGCAGCCCTTACAGGGTAGGCTCCTACAATGAGCAGTTCTTC

clone_size: medium-sized
v_call: TRBV3-1
d_call: -
j_call: TRBJ2-7
cdr3_aa: CASSQGAQTLYEQYF
cdr3_nt: TGTGCCAGCAGCCAAGGCGCACAGACCCTCTACGAGCAGTACTTC

clone_size: few
v_call: TRBV7-8
d_call: TRBD1
j_call: TRBJ2-3
cdr3_aa: CASSSGQGSTDTQYF
cdr3_nt: TGTGCCAGCAGCTCTGGACAGGGGAGCACAGATACGCAGTATTTT

clone_size: many
v_call: TRBV7-2
d_call: TRBD1
j_call: TRBJ2-5
cdr3_aa: CASSSGQANKETQYF
cdr3_nt: TGTGCCAGCAGCTCCGGACAGGCAAACAAAGAGACCCAGTACTTC

clone_size: many
v_call: TRBV29-1
d_call: -
j_call: TRBJ2-7
cdr3_aa: CSAAGGDSYEQYF
cdr3_nt: TGCAGCGCCGCCGGCGGGGACTCCTACGAGCAGTACTTC

clone_size: many
v_call: TRBV7-2
d_call: -
j_call: TRBJ2-5
cdr3_aa: CASSRPAGIQETQYF
cdr3_nt: TGTGCCAGCAGCCGACCGGCTGGGATCCAAGAGACCCAGTACTTC

clone_size: medium-sized
v_call: TRBV7-2
d_call: -
j_call: TRBJ1-1
cdr3_aa: CASSLIAGSTEAFF
cdr3_nt: TGTGCCAGCAGCTTAATTGCGGGGAGCACTGAAGCTTTCTTT

clone_size: many
v_call: TRBV7-9
d_call: TRBD1
j_call: TRBJ2-1
cdr3_aa: CASSLVTGGGLNEQFF
cdr3_nt: TGTGCCAGCAGCTTAGTCACAGGGGGAGGTTTGAATGAGCAGTTCTTC

clone_size: medium-sized
v_call: TRBV20-1
d_call: -
j_call: TRBJ1-3
cdr3_aa: CSASLPSSGNTIYF
cdr3_nt: TGCAGTGCTAGTCTACCCAGCTCTGGAAACACCATATATTTT

clone_size: many
v_call: TRBV6-2/TRBV6-3
d_call: TRBD1
j_call: TRBJ1-6
cdr3_aa: CASSYSRDRGPDSPLHF
cdr3_nt: TGTGCCAGCAGTTACTCCCGGGACAGGGGACCGGATTCACCCCTCCACTTT

clone_size: many
v_call: TRBV12-3/TRBV12-4
d_call: -
j_call: TRBJ2-1
cdr3_aa: CASSFFFTLGGNEQFF
cdr3_nt: TGTGCCAGCAGTTTCTTTTTTACACTAGGCGGCAATGAGCAGTTCTTC

clone_size: medium-sized
v_call: TRBV27
d_call: -
j_call: TRBJ2-3
cdr3_aa: CASSPRGRNTDTQYF
cdr3_nt: TGTGCCAGCAGTCCGAGGGGCAGAAACACAGATACGCAGTATTTT

clone_size: many
v_call: TRBV5-4
d_call: -
j_call: TRBJ2-5
cdr3_aa: CASSFDQETQYF
cdr3_nt: TGTGCCAGCAGCTTCGATCAAGAGACCCAGTACTTC

clone_size: medium-sized
v_call: TRBV7-2
d_call: -
j_call: TRBJ2-1
cdr3_aa: CASSLGANEQFF
cdr3_nt: TGTGCCAGCAGCTTAGGGGCCAATGAGCAGTTCTTC

clone_size: medium-sized
v_call: TRBV6-5
d_call: -
j_call: TRBJ1-1
cdr3_aa: CASRTGEPNTEAFF
cdr3_nt: TGTGCCAGCAGAACAGGAGAACCAAACACTGAAGCTTTCTTT

clone_size: medium-sized
v_call: TRBV5-1
d_call: TRBD1
j_call: TRBJ2-3
cdr3_aa: CASSTEQGFEADTQYF
cdr3_nt: TGCGCCAGCAGCACCGAACAGGGGTTCGAGGCAGATACGCAGTATTTT

clone_size: many
v_call: TRBV7-2
d_call: -
j_call: TRBJ2-1
cdr3_aa: CASSNGAGSNSYNEQFF
cdr3_nt: TGTGCCAGCAGCAACGGTGCCGGGTCCAACTCCTACAATGAGCAGTTCTTC

clone_size: medium-sized
v_call: TRBV9
d_call: -
j_call: TRBJ2-1
cdr3_aa: CASSVARGEIRSSYNEQFF
cdr3_nt: TGTGCCAGCAGCGTCGCGCGGGGTGAAATCCGGAGCTCCTACAATGAGCAGTTCTTC

clone_size: many
v_call: TRBV9
d_call: -
j_call: TRBJ1-1
cdr3_aa: CASSVDRGTFQNTEAFF
cdr3_nt: TGTGCCAGCAGCGTAGATCGTGGGACATTCCAGAACACTGAAGCTTTCTTT

clone_size: medium-sized
v_call: TRBV9
d_call: TRBD1
j_call: TRBJ1-2
cdr3_aa: CASSQGQPHGYTF
cdr3_nt: TGTGCCAGCAGCCAGGGACAGCCACACGGCTACACCTTC

clone_size: medium-sized
v_call: TRBV2
d_call: -
j_call: TRBJ1-1
cdr3_aa: CASSVQGPSTEAFF
cdr3_nt: TGTGCCAGCAGTGTACAGGGTCCAAGCACTGAAGCTTTCTTT

clone_size: -
v_call: TRBV5-1
d_call: TRBD2
j_call: TRBJ2-1
cdr3_aa: CASRAPSSPGLGSGEKFF
cdr3_nt: TGCGCAAGCAGAGCCCCCTCCTCCCCGGGACTAGGATCGGGTGAGAAGTTCTTC

clone_size: many
v_call: TRBV6-1
d_call: -
j_call: TRBJ1-1
cdr3_aa: CASSVIPGGMNTEAFF
cdr3_nt: TGTGCCAGCAGTGTAATTCCGGGGGGCATGAACACTGAAGCTTTCTTT

clone_size: many
v_call: TRBV4-2
d_call: -
j_call: TRBJ2-3
cdr3_aa: CASTPDRGARADTQYF
cdr3_nt: TGTGCCAGCACCCCGGATCGGGGGGCCCGGGCAGATACGCAGTATTTT